This TCR beta chain was observed in a study of vaccination and CD4 T cells after COVID-19. Sequenced with the Oncomine TCR Beta short-read assay was DNA taken from cultured CD4+ T cells. The template was genomic DNA from cultured CD4+ T cells. TCRdb independently ran MiXCR on the PCR reads; one entry per CDR3 protein. The sample has about 14,000 distinct CDR3 sequences; around 52% are singletons. A few counts support this clonotype. Antigen specificity is unknown. V was pared by 11 bases and J by 4 bases, with 2 bases of the junction left unmatched. Germline V gene lookup returns CDR1 KGHDR and CDR2 SFDVKD. The CDR3 contains 11 residues. Treatment specified: roughly 11-day PBMC culture with coronavirus spike peptide pools or control peptides (ViraFEST assay). Researchers grew the cells for 10 days and then pulled out CD4+ T cells by negative selection.

The chain links TRBV24-1 to TRBJ1-2, with 8 bases aligning to TRBD1. Sequenced: CD4+ T cells from blood, cultured in vitro. The TCR comes from a human donor who had recovered from COVID-19. The CDR3 DNA is TGTGCCATTGGACAGGGCTATGGCTACACCTTC. As protein: CAIGQGYGYTF.